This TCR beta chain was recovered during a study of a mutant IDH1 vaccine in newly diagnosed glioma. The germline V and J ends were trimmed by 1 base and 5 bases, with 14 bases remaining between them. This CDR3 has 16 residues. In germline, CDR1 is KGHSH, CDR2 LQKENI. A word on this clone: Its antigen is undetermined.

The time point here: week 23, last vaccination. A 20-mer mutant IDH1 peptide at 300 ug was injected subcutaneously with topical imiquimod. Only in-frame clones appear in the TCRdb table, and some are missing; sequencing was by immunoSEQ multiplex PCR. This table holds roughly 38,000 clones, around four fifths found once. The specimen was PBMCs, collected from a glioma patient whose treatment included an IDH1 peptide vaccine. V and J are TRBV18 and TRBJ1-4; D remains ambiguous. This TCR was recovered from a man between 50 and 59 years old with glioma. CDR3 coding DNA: TGTGCCAGCTCACCACGGGCACAGCAGCAGAATGAAAAACTGTTTTTT. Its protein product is CASSPRAQQQNEKLFF.